This T cell receptor beta chain stems from a study of PD-1 blockade in classical Hodgkin lymphoma. Overall study findings and caveats: Prior therapy or disease activity may underlie the repertoire differences, whose causes remain undefined. Newly diagnosed patients were said to have less baseline TCR diversity than healthy donors did.

Regarding time point: newly diagnosed, previously untreated cHL patient sample. With magnetic negative selection, CD4+ T cells were purified from PBMCs that had been thawed. Newly diagnosed, untreated classical Hodgkin lymphoma PBMCs served as comparison. The CDR3 has 16 residues. V was cut by 0 bases and J by 2 bases, with 13 bases left in between. Germline assignment: CDR1 SGHNT and CDR2 YYREEE (reference sequence). Assay: immunoSEQ multiplex PCR; the TCRdb copy retains only in-frame clones and omits some. Here the sample spans under 40,000 clones, about 88% being singletons. Comment on this clone: Its antigen is currently unknown.

The chain couples TRBV5-4 to TRBJ2-3, with D possibly matching TRBD2 (5 bases). The origin of this receptor is a human donor with classical Hodgkin lymphoma. The sequenced sample consisted of CD4+ T cells from blood. CDR3 coding DNA: TGTGCCAGCAGCTTGGACTTAGCGAAATCCACAGATACGCAGTATTTT. Its translation is CASSLDLAKSTDTQYF.